The clone carrying this T cell receptor beta chain occurred many times. Its antigen is unidentified. The sample is drawn from a study of T-cell memory formation after mild COVID-19. Study-wide context: Largely, TCR clusters stayed within a single donor. Study-wide points: Cross-reactive memory seemingly joined, as some responding clones were found in pre-infection memory.

The V and J ends lost 5 bases and 4 bases respectively, with 9 bases between them. This CDR3 comprises 13 residues. CDR1 SGHTA and CDR2 FQGNSA come from the germline V gene. TCRdb redid the calling of the 5' RACE reads with MiXCR, one entry per CDR3 protein. The sample contains 300,000 or so distinct CDR3 sequences, roughly 15% of which appear only once. The sequenced material came from PBMCs or a T cell subset sorted from them (not recorded which). This chain joins TRBV7-2 and TRBJ2-1; D is perhaps TRBD1 or TRBD2 (6 bases each). This TCR derives from a man between 18 and 29 years old who had mild COVID-19 (a few samples of this study predate the infection). Cell type and time point are not known. The CDR3 here is CASSGGLYNEQFF. CDR3 bases: TGTGCCAGCAGCGGGGGGCTGTACAATGAGCAGTTCTTC.